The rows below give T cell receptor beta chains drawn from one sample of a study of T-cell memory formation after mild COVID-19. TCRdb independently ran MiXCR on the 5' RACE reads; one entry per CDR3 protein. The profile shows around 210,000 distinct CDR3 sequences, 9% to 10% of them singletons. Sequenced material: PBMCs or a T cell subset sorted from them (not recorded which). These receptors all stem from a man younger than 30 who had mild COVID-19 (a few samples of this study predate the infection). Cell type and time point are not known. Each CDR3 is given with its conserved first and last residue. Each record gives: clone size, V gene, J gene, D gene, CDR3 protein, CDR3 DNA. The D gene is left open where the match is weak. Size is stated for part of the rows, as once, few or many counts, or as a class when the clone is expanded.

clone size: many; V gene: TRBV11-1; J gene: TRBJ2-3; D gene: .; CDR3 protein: CASSLGTSQDTDTQYF; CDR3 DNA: TGTGCCAGCAGCTTAGGAACGTCGCAAGACACAGATACGCAGTATTTT
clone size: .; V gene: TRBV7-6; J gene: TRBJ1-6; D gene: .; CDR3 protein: CASRRLGGGGNSPLHF; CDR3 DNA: TGTGCCAGCAGACGACTAGGGGGTGGTGGTAATTCACCCCTCCACTTT
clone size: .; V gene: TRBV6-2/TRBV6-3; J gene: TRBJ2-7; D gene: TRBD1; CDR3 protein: CASRGQIYDEQYF; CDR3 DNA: TGTGCCAGCAGGGGACAGATTTACGACGAGCAGTACTTC
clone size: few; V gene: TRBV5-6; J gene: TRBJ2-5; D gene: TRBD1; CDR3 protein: CASSFRGQGALETQYF; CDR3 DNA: TGTGCCAGCAGCTTCCGGGGACAGGGGGCTTTAGAGACCCAGTACTTC
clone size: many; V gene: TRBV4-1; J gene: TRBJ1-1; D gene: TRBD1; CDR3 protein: CASSQVLGQISQDRGRNTEAFF; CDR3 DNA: TGCGCCAGCAGCCAAGTTCTGGGACAGATTTCCCAAGACAGGGGCCGGAACACTGAAGCTTTCTTT
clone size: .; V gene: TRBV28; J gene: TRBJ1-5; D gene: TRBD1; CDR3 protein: CASSHYRGTNQPQHF; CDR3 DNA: TGTGCCAGCAGTCATTACAGGGGAACCAATCAGCCCCAGCATTTT
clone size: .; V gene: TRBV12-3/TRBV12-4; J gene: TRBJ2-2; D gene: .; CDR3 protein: CASSTDGSTGELFF; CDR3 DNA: TGTGCCAGCAGCACGGACGGATCCACCGGGGAGCTGTTTTTT
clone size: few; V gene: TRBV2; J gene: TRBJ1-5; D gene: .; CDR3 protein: CASSEQKGQPQHF; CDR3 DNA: TGTGCCAGCAGTGAACAAAAGGGCCAGCCCCAGCATTTT
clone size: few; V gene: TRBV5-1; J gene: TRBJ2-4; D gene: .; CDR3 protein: CASTTGQTSLGGIQYF; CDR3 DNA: TGCGCCAGCACTACTGGACAGACATCCCTAGGGGGCATTCAGTACTTC
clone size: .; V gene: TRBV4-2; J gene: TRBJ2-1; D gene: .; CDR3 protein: CASSQDTSFDEQFF; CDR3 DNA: TGTGCCAGCAGCCAGGACACTAGCTTTGATGAGCAGTTCTTC
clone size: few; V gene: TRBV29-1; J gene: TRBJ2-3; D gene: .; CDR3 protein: CSVERGGTDTQYF; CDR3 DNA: TGCAGCGTTGAAAGGGGGGGGACAGATACGCAGTATTTT
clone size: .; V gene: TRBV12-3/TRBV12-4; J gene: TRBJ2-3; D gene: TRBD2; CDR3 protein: CASSWARGVYTQYF; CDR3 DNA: TGTGCCAGCAGTTGGGCGCGGGGGGTGTATACGCAGTATTTT
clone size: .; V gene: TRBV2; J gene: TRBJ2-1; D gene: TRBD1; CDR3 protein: CAGVPGQGFGEQFF; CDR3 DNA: TGTGCCGGCGTCCCGGGACAGGGTTTTGGTGAGCAGTTCTTC
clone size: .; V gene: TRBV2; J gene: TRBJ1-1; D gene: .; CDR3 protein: CASKGQGNTEAFF; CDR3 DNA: TGTGCCAGCAAGGGCCAGGGGAACACTGAAGCTTTCTTT
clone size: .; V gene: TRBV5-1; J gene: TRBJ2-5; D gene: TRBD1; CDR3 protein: CASSVNRGGETQYF; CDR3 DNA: TGCGCCAGCAGCGTTAACAGGGGCGGGGAGACCCAGTACTTC
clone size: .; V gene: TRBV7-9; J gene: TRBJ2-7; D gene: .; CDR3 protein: CASSLAGAVNEQYF; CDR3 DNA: TGTGCCAGCAGCTTGGCAGGGGCAGTCAACGAGCAGTACTTC
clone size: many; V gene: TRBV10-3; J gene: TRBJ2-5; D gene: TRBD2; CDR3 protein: CAVGLAGQETQYF; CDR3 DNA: TGTGCCGTAGGACTAGCGGGACAAGAGACCCAGTACTTC
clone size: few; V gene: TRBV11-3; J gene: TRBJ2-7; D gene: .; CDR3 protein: CASSLDEGGEQYF; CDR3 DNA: TGTGCCAGCAGCTTAGACGAGGGTGGCGAGCAGTACTTC
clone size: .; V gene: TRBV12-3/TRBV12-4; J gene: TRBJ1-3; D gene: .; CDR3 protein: CASRWREFSGNTIYF; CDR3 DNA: TGTGCCAGCAGGTGGAGGGAGTTCTCTGGAAACACCATATATTTT
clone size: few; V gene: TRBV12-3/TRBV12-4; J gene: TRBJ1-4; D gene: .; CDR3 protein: CASKRASTNEKLFF; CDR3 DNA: TGTGCCAGCAAGCGGGCTTCGACTAATGAAAAACTGTTTTTT
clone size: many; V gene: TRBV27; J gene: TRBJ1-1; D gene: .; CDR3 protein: CASSLGPGEVYTEAFF; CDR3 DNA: TGTGCCAGCAGTTTAGGGCCAGGGGAGGTGTACACTGAAGCTTTCTTT
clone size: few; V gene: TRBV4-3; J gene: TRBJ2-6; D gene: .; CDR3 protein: CASSPLFSFGLVGSGANVLTF; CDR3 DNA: TGCGCCAGCAGCCCCCTCTTTAGTTTTGGGTTGGTTGGTTCTGGGGCCAACGTCCTGACTTTC
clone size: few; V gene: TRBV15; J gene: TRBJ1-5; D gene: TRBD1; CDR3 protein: CATSRGDRGRPQHF; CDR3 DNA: TGTGCCACCAGCAGAGGAGACAGGGGTCGGCCCCAGCATTTT
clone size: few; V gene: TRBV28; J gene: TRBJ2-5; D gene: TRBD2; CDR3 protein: CASNIWGGRMTQYF; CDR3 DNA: TGTGCCAGCAACATCTGGGGAGGGCGGATGACCCAGTACTTC
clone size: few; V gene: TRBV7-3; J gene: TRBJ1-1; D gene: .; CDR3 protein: CASSLTRDLNTEAFF; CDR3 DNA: TGTGCCAGCAGCTTAACGCGGGACCTGAACACTGAAGCTTTCTTT
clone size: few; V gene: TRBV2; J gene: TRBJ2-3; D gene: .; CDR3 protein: CASSDPDPDTQYF; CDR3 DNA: TGTGCCAGCAGTGACCCTGACCCAGATACGCAGTATTTT
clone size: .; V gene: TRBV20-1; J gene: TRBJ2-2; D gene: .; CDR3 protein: CSAAPGTLNTGELFF; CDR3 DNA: TGCAGTGCTGCCCCCGGGACACTGAACACCGGGGAGCTGTTTTTT
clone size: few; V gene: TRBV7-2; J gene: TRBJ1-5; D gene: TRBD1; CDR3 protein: CASSFNRGEQPQHF; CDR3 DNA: TGTGCCAGCAGCTTTAACAGGGGTGAACAGCCCCAGCATTTT
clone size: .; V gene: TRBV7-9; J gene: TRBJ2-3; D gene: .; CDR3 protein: CASSPRDLKSAQYF; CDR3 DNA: TGTGCCAGCAGCCCGCGCGACTTAAAGTCGGCGCAGTATTTT
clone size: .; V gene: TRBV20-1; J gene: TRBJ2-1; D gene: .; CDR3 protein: CGTDRPMGHEQFF; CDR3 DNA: TGCGGAACCGACAGACCCATGGGCCATGAGCAGTTCTTC
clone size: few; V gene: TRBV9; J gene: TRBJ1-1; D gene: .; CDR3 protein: CASSVFSWGNRRTDTNTEAFF; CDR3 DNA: TGTGCCAGCAGCGTATTCTCCTGGGGGAATAGGAGGACAGACACGAACACTGAAGCTTTCTTT
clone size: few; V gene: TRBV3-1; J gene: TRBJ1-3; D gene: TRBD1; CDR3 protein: CASSGTGTDTIYF; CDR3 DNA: TGTGCCAGCAGTGGGACAGGGACGGACACCATATATTTT
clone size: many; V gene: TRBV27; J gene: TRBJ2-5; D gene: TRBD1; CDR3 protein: CASSRGGVRDRASKETQYF; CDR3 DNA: TGTGCCAGCAGCCGAGGTGGGGTCCGGGACAGGGCTTCGAAAGAGACCCAGTACTTC
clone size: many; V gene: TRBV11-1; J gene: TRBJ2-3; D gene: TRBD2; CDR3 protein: CASSPRVSGGTDTQYF; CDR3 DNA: TGTGCCAGCAGCCCGAGAGTAAGCGGGGGCACAGATACGCAGTATTTT
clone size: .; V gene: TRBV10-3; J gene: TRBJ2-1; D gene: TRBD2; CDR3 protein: CASQTGLAGGKSYNEQFF; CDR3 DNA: TGTGCCTCACAAACGGGACTAGCGGGGGGGAAATCCTACAATGAGCAGTTCTTC
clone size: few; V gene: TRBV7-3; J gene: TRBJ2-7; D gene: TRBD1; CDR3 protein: CASSPRQGADEQYF; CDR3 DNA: TGTGCCAGCAGCCCCCGACAGGGGGCGGACGAGCAGTACTTC
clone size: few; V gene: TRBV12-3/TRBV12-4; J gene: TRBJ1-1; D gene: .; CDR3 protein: CASGSRGKNTEAFF; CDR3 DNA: TGTGCCAGCGGGTCCCGGGGGAAGAACACTGAAGCTTTCTTT
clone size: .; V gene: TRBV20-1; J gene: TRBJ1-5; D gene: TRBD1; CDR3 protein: CSATGQGNQPQHF; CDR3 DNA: TGCAGTGCTACGGGACAGGGAAATCAGCCCCAGCATTTT
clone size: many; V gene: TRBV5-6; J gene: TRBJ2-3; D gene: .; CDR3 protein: CASSRDLVAQYF; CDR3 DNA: TGTGCCAGCAGCCGGGACCTCGTCGCGCAGTATTTT
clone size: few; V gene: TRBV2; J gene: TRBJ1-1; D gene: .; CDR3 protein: CASSRGDPRNTEAFF; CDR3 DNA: TGTGCCAGCAGTCGGGGGGATCCGAGGAACACTGAAGCTTTCTTT
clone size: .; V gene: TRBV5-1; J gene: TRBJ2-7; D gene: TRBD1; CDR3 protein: CASSSGQVYEQYF; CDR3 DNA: TGCGCCAGCAGCTCGGGACAGGTCTACGAGCAGTACTTC
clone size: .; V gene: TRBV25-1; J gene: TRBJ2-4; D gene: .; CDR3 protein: CASSGPGSLAKNIQYF; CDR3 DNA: TGTGCCAGCAGTGGTCCTGGGTCGCTAGCCAAAAACATTCAGTACTTC